Below are 8 T cell receptor beta chains sequenced from a single sample in a study of shared clonotypes between healthy human individuals (TCRdb year 2020). For the CD8 naive samples, CD45RO-negative cells were positively selected for CCR7, yielding a CD45RA+CCR7+ population from which TemRA cells were excluded. Library preparation was by the immunoSEQ multiplex PCR assay. TCRdb retrieved this table from immuneACCESS and kept in-frame rearrangements only. Not all clones are present; in checked studies, unresolved V genes account for under half, and no reason is known for the remainder. In all, the sample holds about 2.1 million clones, and about 92% of those were seen once. About 1.5% of the sample is held by the ten biggest clonotypes. The sample taken for sequencing was naive CD8+ T cells from PBMCs. This specimen's cell subset or site label, interpreted: CD45RA+CCR7+. The receptor set was obtained from a young man in good health. Some clones in this sample may be carry-over from other donors' samples.

Written as DNA, the CDR3 is TGTGCCAGCAGCACCTCCCCATGGACAGGGGGCAATCAGCCCCAGCATTTT. It yields the protein CASSTSPWTGGNQPQHF. V usage is TRBV28 and J usage is TRBJ1-5; 9 bases are shared with TRBD1. The CDR3 has 17 amino acids. V trimming: 6 bases; J trimming: 2 bases; junction bases outside the gene matches: 11. Germline assignment: CDR1 MDHEN and CDR2 SYDVKM.

There are a few counts of this clone. The J gene is TRBJ1-1, the V gene TRBV14; no clear D gene. The CDR3 is made up of 14 amino acids. CDR1 and CDR2 (germline): SGHDN, FVKESK. V lost 1 base to trimming and J lost 5 bases, with 11 bases between them. For the CDR3, the DNA is TGTGCCAGCAGCCAAGTTGGCCGGGCGACTGAAGCTTTCTTT. Amino acid sequence: CASSQVGRATEAFF.

Details on this clone: In the same sample, other DNA sequences code for this CDR3. The V and J genes are TRBV28 and TRBJ2-1; the match to TRBD2 covers 11 bases. The CDR3 sequence is 14 residues long. V trimming: 4 bases; J trimming: 7 bases; junction bases outside the gene matches: 3. Germline V gene sequence: CDR1 MDHEN, CDR2 SYDVKM. CDR3 residues: CASSWLAGGNEQFF. The CDR3 DNA sequence: TGTGCCAGCAGTTGGCTAGCGGGAGGAAATGAGCAGTTCTTC.

The rearrangement joins TRBV27 to TRBJ1-2, with D maybe TRBD1 (5 bases). The V end lost 0 bases, the J end lost 2 bases, and 19 bases lay between the germline ends. The CDR3 has 18 residues. Germline CDR1 is MNHEY and CDR2 is SMNVEV (reference sequence). CDR3 amino acids: CASSLSITGVPQNYGYTF. CDR3 DNA sequence: TGTGCCAGCAGTTTATCGATCACAGGAGTCCCGCAGAACTATGGCTACACCTTC.

This sequence joins TRBV2 and TRBJ2-7, with 9 bases aligning to TRBD1. J gave up 6 bases and V 2 bases, and 8 bases lay outside the gene matches. Per the germline V gene, CDR1 is SNHLY and CDR2 is FYNNEI. The CDR3 is 15 amino acids. Here the CDR3 DNA reads TGTGCCAGCAGTGAAAGGGGGGGACAGGGCGGCGAGCAGTACTTC. Translated, it gives CASSERGGQGGEQYF. The full variable domain, in which reference TRBV2 and TRBJ2-7 provide the parts outside the CDR3, is EPEVTQTPSHQVTQMGQEVILRCVPISNHLYFYWYRQILGQKVEFLVSFYNNEISEKSEIFDDQFSVERPDGSNFTLKIRSTKLEDSAMYFCASSERGGQGGEQYFGPGTRLTVT.

J is TRBJ2-3 and V is TRBV15; 9 nucleotides agree with TRBD2. After removal of 3 bases from V and 1 base from J, the junction contained 5 bases not matched to a gene. Germline assignment: CDR1 LNHNV and CDR2 YYDKDF (reference sequence). The length of the CDR3 is 16 residues. The CDR3 DNA reads TGTGCCACCAGCAGGGGTGCGGGAGGGGGCACAGATACGCAGTATTTT. Translated, it gives CATSRGAGGGTDTQYF.

CDR3 in DNA: TGTGCCAGCAGCTGGATCCGGGACAGCCAAGAGACCCAGTACTTC. Its protein is CASSWIRDSQETQYF. The V and J genes are TRBV5-6 and TRBJ2-5; 7 nucleotides match TRBD1. Trimming removed 3 bases from V and 1 base from J; junction bases left unmatched: 6. This CDR3 has 15 amino acids. The V gene's germline CDR1 is SGHDT and CDR2 YYEEEE. Full variable domain (missing parts from reference TRBV5-6 and TRBJ2-5): DAGVTQSPTHLIKTRGQQVTLRCSPKSGHDTVSWYQQALGQGPQFIFQYYEEEERQRGNFPDRFSGHQFPNYSSELNVNALLLGDSALYLCASSWIRDSQETQYFGPGTRLLVL.

This chain uses TRBV4-3 with TRBJ2-7; D not resolved. CDR1 is LGHNA, CDR2 YSLEER, per germline. V lost 0 bases and J 3 bases, leaving 9 bases between the germline ends. This CDR3 region has 14 residues. This CDR3 reads CASSQDRSLYEQYF. In DNA form, the CDR3 reads TGCGCCAGCAGCCAAGATCGGTCCCTCTACGAGCAGTACTTC.